The rows below give T cell receptor beta chains drawn from one sample of a study of blood T cell repertoires in COVID-19. Clones were sequenced by immunoSEQ multiplex PCR, and TCRdb holds only the in-frame ones, with some missing. Of roughly 200,000 clones listed, roughly 87% are singletons. The material sequenced was PBMCs or T cells enriched from blood (not recorded which). The receptors shown here come from a woman under 40 who had recovered from COVID-19. Both conserved end residues are part of each CDR3. The D gene is left open where the match is weak. A clone size is listed for some rows: how often the clone was seen (once, few, many), or a class if it is expanded.

D gene: TRBD2; clone size: NA; J gene: TRBJ2-7; V gene: TRBV7-9; CDR3 protein: CASSLSSGKNEQYF; CDR3 DNA: TGTGCCAGCAGTCTTAGTAGCGGGAAAAACGAGCAGTACTTC
D gene: TRBD2; clone size: NA; J gene: TRBJ2-2; V gene: TRBV18; CDR3 protein: CASSPTSGGATGELFF; CDR3 DNA: TGTGCCAGCTCACCAACAAGCGGGGGGGCCACCGGGGAGCTGTTTTTT
D gene: TRBD1; clone size: NA; J gene: TRBJ2-5; V gene: TRBV19; CDR3 protein: CASSINRGQETQYF; CDR3 DNA: TGTGCCAGTAGTATCAACAGGGGGCAAGAGACCCAGTACTTC
D gene: NA; clone size: once; J gene: TRBJ1-2; V gene: TRBV6-5; CDR3 protein: CASSPVVRYGYTF; CDR3 DNA: TGTGCCAGCAGCCCGGTGGTACGGTATGGCTACACCTTC
D gene: TRBD2; clone size: NA; J gene: TRBJ2-1; V gene: TRBV7-7; CDR3 protein: CASSLGASGNNEQFF; CDR3 DNA: TGTGCTAGCAGCTTAGGGGCTAGCGGGAACAATGAGCAGTTCTTC
D gene: NA; clone size: NA; J gene: TRBJ1-3; V gene: TRBV19; CDR3 protein: CASNPGGARSGNTIYF; CDR3 DNA: TGTGCCAGTAACCCGGGGGGAGCTCGCTCTGGAAACACCATATATTTT
D gene: NA; clone size: once; J gene: TRBJ1-5; V gene: TRBV5-6; CDR3 protein: CASSFRSGDTSNQPQHF; CDR3 DNA: TGTGCCAGCAGCTTTCGGTCTGGGGACACGAGCAATCAGCCCCAGCATTTT
D gene: TRBD1; clone size: once; J gene: TRBJ1-2; V gene: TRBV27; CDR3 protein: CASSSGQGTRYTF; CDR3 DNA: TGTGCCAGCAGTTCCGGACAGGGGACCCGCTACACCTTC
D gene: NA; clone size: few; J gene: TRBJ2-2; V gene: TRBV9; CDR3 protein: CASKSGFTNTGELFF; CDR3 DNA: TGTGCCAGCAAAAGCGGATTTACGAACACCGGGGAGCTGTTTTTT
D gene: TRBD1; clone size: once; J gene: TRBJ2-5; V gene: TRBV3-1/TRBV3-2; CDR3 protein: CASSYRGHQETQYF; CDR3 DNA: TGTGCCAGCAGCTACAGGGGACATCAAGAGACCCAGTACTTC
D gene: TRBD1; clone size: NA; J gene: TRBJ1-6; V gene: TRBV7-2; CDR3 protein: CASSIGQGRSNSPLHF; CDR3 DNA: TGTGCCAGCAGCATTGGACAGGGGAGGAGTAATTCACCCCTCCACTTT
D gene: NA; clone size: once; J gene: TRBJ2-3; V gene: TRBV4-3; CDR3 protein: CASSQEWTSTDTQYF; CDR3 DNA: TGCGCCAGCAGCCAAGAATGGACTAGCACAGATACGCAGTATTTT
D gene: NA; clone size: NA; J gene: TRBJ1-6; V gene: TRBV5-1; CDR3 protein: CASSLAGRGSPLHF; CDR3 DNA: TGCGCCAGCAGCTTGGCGGGCAGGGGATCACCCCTCCACTTT
D gene: TRBD1; clone size: NA; J gene: TRBJ1-3; V gene: TRBV28; CDR3 protein: CASRQGGNTIYF; CDR3 DNA: TGTGCCAGCCGACAGGGGGGAAACACCATATATTTT
D gene: NA; clone size: NA; J gene: TRBJ2-7; V gene: TRBV11-3; CDR3 protein: CASTAGNRVAYEQYF; CDR3 DNA: TGTGCCAGCACCGCCGGAAACAGGGTCGCCTACGAGCAGTACTTC
D gene: NA; clone size: NA; J gene: TRBJ1-1; V gene: TRBV6-1; CDR3 protein: CASSEGPGTEAFF; CDR3 DNA: TGTGCCAGCAGTGAGGGCCCTGGCACTGAAGCTTTCTTT
D gene: NA; clone size: NA; J gene: TRBJ2-2; V gene: TRBV5-1; CDR3 protein: CASSLPWTSNTGELFF; CDR3 DNA: TGCGCCAGCAGCCTCCCCTGGACTTCGAACACCGGGGAGCTGTTTTTT
D gene: NA; clone size: once; J gene: TRBJ2-2; V gene: TRBV15; CDR3 protein: CATSHRRGATGELFF; CDR3 DNA: TGTGCCACCAGCCACAGGCGGGGAGCCACCGGGGAGCTGTTTTTT
D gene: TRBD1; clone size: NA; J gene: TRBJ2-1; V gene: TRBV24-1; CDR3 protein: CATSDYGTENNEQFF; CDR3 DNA: TGTGCCACCAGTGATTACGGGACAGAAAACAATGAGCAGTTCTTC
D gene: TRBD1; clone size: NA; J gene: TRBJ2-6; V gene: TRBV27; CDR3 protein: CASSLRDRDGANVLTF; CDR3 DNA: TGTGCCAGCAGTTTACGAGACAGGGACGGGGCCAACGTCCTGACTTTC
D gene: NA; clone size: NA; J gene: TRBJ1-4; V gene: TRBV20-1; CDR3 protein: CSASIREKLFF; CDR3 DNA: TGCAGTGCTAGTATTCGGGAAAAACTGTTTTTT
D gene: TRBD2; clone size: once; J gene: TRBJ2-3; V gene: TRBV15; CDR3 protein: CATSTSGEITDTQYF; CDR3 DNA: TGTGCCACCAGCACGAGCGGGGAGATCACAGATACGCAGTATTTT
D gene: NA; clone size: NA; J gene: TRBJ1-5; V gene: TRBV18; CDR3 protein: CASSLRQADNQPQHF; CDR3 DNA: TGTGCCAGCTCGCTACGACAGGCTGACAATCAGCCCCAGCATTTT
D gene: NA; clone size: NA; J gene: TRBJ1-1; V gene: TRBV29-1; CDR3 protein: CSVTGAGARNTEAFF; CDR3 DNA: TGCAGCGTGACCGGGGCAGGGGCTCGGAACACTGAAGCTTTCTTT
D gene: NA; clone size: NA; J gene: TRBJ1-2; V gene: TRBV19; CDR3 protein: CASSIAGKHYGYTF; CDR3 DNA: TGTGCCAGTAGTATCGCGGGGAAGCACTATGGCTACACCTTC
D gene: NA; clone size: NA; J gene: TRBJ1-2; V gene: TRBV5-1; CDR3 protein: CASSLDSLSGYTF; CDR3 DNA: TGCGCCAGCAGCTTGGATTCGTTGTCCGGCTACACCTTC
D gene: TRBD1; clone size: once; J gene: TRBJ2-2; V gene: TRBV7-2; CDR3 protein: CASSLTGPNTGELFF; CDR3 DNA: TGTGCCAGCAGCTTGACAGGGCCCAACACCGGGGAGCTGTTTTTT
D gene: TRBD1; clone size: NA; J gene: TRBJ1-2; V gene: TRBV6-4; CDR3 protein: CASSVTGTGVYGYTF; CDR3 DNA: TGTGCCAGCAGTGTCACAGGGACAGGGGTCTATGGCTACACCTTC
D gene: NA; clone size: NA; J gene: TRBJ1-1; V gene: TRBV7-2; CDR3 protein: CASSLNRQAGEAFF; CDR3 DNA: TGTGCCAGCAGCCTCAATAGACAGGCCGGAGAAGCTTTCTTT
D gene: NA; clone size: NA; J gene: TRBJ1-2; V gene: TRBV6-5; CDR3 protein: CASDQDSGYGYTF; CDR3 DNA: TGTGCCAGCGATCAGGACAGTGGCTATGGCTACACCTTC
D gene: TRBD2; clone size: once; J gene: TRBJ2-5; V gene: TRBV3-1/TRBV3-2; CDR3 protein: CASSQISGSGETQYF; CDR3 DNA: TGTGCCAGCAGCCAGATAAGCGGGAGCGGAGAGACCCAGTACTTC
D gene: TRBD1; clone size: NA; J gene: TRBJ1-1; V gene: TRBV10-3; CDR3 protein: CAISRQGARLSEAFF; CDR3 DNA: TGTGCCATCAGCCGACAGGGGGCGAGGCTGTCTGAAGCTTTCTTT
D gene: NA; clone size: NA; J gene: TRBJ1-2; V gene: TRBV7-2; CDR3 protein: CASGGVHYGYTF; CDR3 DNA: TGTGCCAGTGGAGGGGTACACTATGGCTACACCTTC
D gene: TRBD1; clone size: NA; J gene: TRBJ1-2; V gene: TRBV7-9; CDR3 protein: CASSLGPGGSYGYTF; CDR3 DNA: TGTGCCAGCAGCTTAGGTCCAGGGGGCTCCTATGGCTACACCTTC
D gene: NA; clone size: few; J gene: TRBJ1-1; V gene: TRBV29-1; CDR3 protein: CSVEGRAPSAFF; CDR3 DNA: TGCAGCGTTGAGGGCAGGGCCCCTTCGGCTTTCTTT
D gene: NA; clone size: NA; J gene: TRBJ1-5; V gene: TRBV27; CDR3 protein: CASSLRNRRWVDQPQHF; CDR3 DNA: TGTGCCAGCAGTTTAAGAAATCGGAGGTGGGTCGATCAGCCCCAGCATTTT
D gene: NA; clone size: NA; J gene: TRBJ1-2; V gene: TRBV19; CDR3 protein: CASSTLKDSYGYTF; CDR3 DNA: TGTGCCAGTAGTACCCTAAAGGACAGCTATGGCTACACCTTC
D gene: TRBD1; clone size: NA; J gene: TRBJ1-2; V gene: TRBV11-2; CDR3 protein: CASSSPGQGIGYTF; CDR3 DNA: TGTGCCAGCAGCTCGCCGGGACAGGGGATCGGCTACACCTTC
D gene: TRBD2; clone size: few; J gene: TRBJ2-5; V gene: TRBV29-1; CDR3 protein: CSVGASGQETQYF; CDR3 DNA: TGCAGCGTTGGTGCTAGCGGTCAAGAGACCCAGTACTTC
D gene: TRBD1; clone size: NA; J gene: TRBJ2-3; V gene: TRBV11-2; CDR3 protein: CASSAGTGDTDTQYF; CDR3 DNA: TGTGCCAGCAGCGCCGGGACAGGCGACACAGATACGCAGTATTTT
D gene: TRBD1; clone size: NA; J gene: TRBJ1-5; V gene: TRBV10-3; CDR3 protein: CAISAGDSSNQPQHF; CDR3 DNA: TGTGCCATCAGTGCGGGGGACAGTAGCAATCAGCCCCAGCATTTT
D gene: TRBD2; clone size: NA; J gene: TRBJ2-2; V gene: TRBV7-7; CDR3 protein: CASSLSPTSGSTGELFF; CDR3 DNA: TGTGCCAGCAGCTTAAGCCCCACTAGCGGGAGTACGGGGGAGCTGTTTTTT
D gene: TRBD2; clone size: NA; J gene: TRBJ2-6; V gene: TRBV5-1; CDR3 protein: CASSFLAGGGANVLTF; CDR3 DNA: TGCGCCAGCAGCTTCCTTGCGGGGGGAGGGGCCAACGTCCTGACTTTC
D gene: TRBD1; clone size: NA; J gene: TRBJ1-4; V gene: TRBV4-2; CDR3 protein: CASSQDQQGALPGEKLFF; CDR3 DNA: TGTGCCAGCAGCCAGGACCAACAGGGGGCCCTACCTGGTGAAAAACTGTTTTTT
D gene: NA; clone size: few; J gene: TRBJ1-1; V gene: TRBV27; CDR3 protein: CASSLDRNTEAFF; CDR3 DNA: TGTGCCAGCAGTTTAGACAGGAACACTGAAGCTTTCTTT
D gene: NA; clone size: NA; J gene: TRBJ2-1; V gene: TRBV24-1; CDR3 protein: CATSDPSEPYNEQFF; CDR3 DNA: TGTGCCACCAGTGATCCGAGCGAACCTTACAATGAGCAGTTCTTC
D gene: NA; clone size: NA; J gene: TRBJ1-2; V gene: TRBV9; CDR3 protein: CASSARGWAGEMDGYTF; CDR3 DNA: TGTGCCAGCAGCGCCCGAGGGTGGGCAGGGGAAATGGATGGCTACACCTTC
D gene: NA; clone size: NA; J gene: TRBJ2-1; V gene: TRBV9; CDR3 protein: CASSGSSNPKPNEQFF; CDR3 DNA: TGTGCCAGCAGCGGATCGAGCAATCCAAAACCAAATGAGCAGTTCTTC
D gene: NA; clone size: NA; J gene: TRBJ2-2; V gene: TRBV14; CDR3 protein: CASSQPGGTGELFF; CDR3 DNA: TGTGCCAGCAGCCAACCCGGCGGGACCGGGGAGCTGTTTTTT
D gene: TRBD1; clone size: NA; J gene: TRBJ1-5; V gene: TRBV7-2; CDR3 protein: CASSLTGAQPQHF; CDR3 DNA: TGTGCCAGCAGCTTAACAGGGGCCCAGCCCCAGCATTTT
D gene: NA; clone size: NA; J gene: TRBJ1-1; V gene: TRBV7-3; CDR3 protein: CASSLLQAVNTEAFF; CDR3 DNA: TGTGCCAGCAGCTTACTACAGGCTGTGAACACTGAAGCTTTCTTT
D gene: NA; clone size: NA; J gene: TRBJ2-1; V gene: TRBV10-2; CDR3 protein: CASHRHGGQSSYNEQFF; CDR3 DNA: TGCGCCAGCCATCGGCACGGGGGGCAGAGCTCCTACAATGAGCAGTTCTTC